This record concerns one T cell receptor (beta chain) sequence. The antigen remains unidentified. Produced via immunoSEQ multiplex PCR; TCRdb's table is partial and in-frame only. This sample yields 130,000 to 150,000 clones, of which approximately 89% are seen a single time; around 9% belongs to the top ten. Germline loops: CDR1 SGHTA, CDR2 FQGNSA. CDR3 length: 14 residues. Trimming cost V 7 bases and J 4 bases; bases outside gene matches: 5. This specimen comes from a study of cytomegalovirus exposure and HLA in healthy donors. At the level of the study: The same platform as the roughly 630 first-cohort repertoires was used for the roughly 130 validation repertoires, a later analysis reported.

Study observations and caveats: The authors listed approximately 150 TCR beta chains as cytomegalovirus-associated. Per published reports, the classifier diagnosed cytomegalovirus status with high specificity and sensitivity.

The TCR sequence derives from a woman younger than 30 in good health and CMV-seropositive. This chain connects TRBV7-2 to TRBJ1-3; 9 bases match TRBD1. Sequences were obtained from PBMCs. DNA for the CDR3: TGTGCCAGCACCAACAGGGGGCTGGGAAACACCATATATTTT. Its translation: CASTNRGLGNTIYF.